The next 7 T cell receptor beta chains were all read from a single sample in a study of circulating CD8 cells and anti-PD-1 response in melanoma. From live CD3+CD8+TCRalphabeta+ cells, four PD-1 and/or TIGIT subsets were sorted. TCR libraries were prepared from around 15 ng of total RNA with the QIAseq Immune Repertoire TCR panel. TCRdb recomputed calls from the reads with MiXCR, one row per CDR3 protein. The profile shows thousands of distinct CDR3 sequences, over 6.5% of them singletons. The material sequenced was CD8+ T cells from PBMCs, taken at baseline or after one month of anti-PD-1 therapy (not recorded which). Receptors originate from a human donor with melanoma.

By frequency in the sample, this clonotype is medium-sized. The V and J genes are TRBV20-1 and TRBJ2-3; tentatively, D is TRBD1 (5 bases). The CDR3 contains 15 residues. V was clipped by 0 bases and J by 0 bases, with 10 bases between them. Germline assignment: CDR1 DFQATT and CDR2 SNEGSKA (reference sequence). CDR3 residues: CSARDLGASTDTQYF. The CDR3 DNA reads as TGCAGTGCTAGAGATCTAGGGGCCAGCACAGATACGCAGTATTTT.

This clonotype rates as medium-sized. This chain connects TRBV20-1 to TRBJ2-1, with D perhaps TRBD2 (6 bases). CDR1 and CDR2 from the germline V gene are DFQATT and SNEGSKA (reference sequence). The CDR3 has 13 residues. Trimming shortened V by 3 bases and J by 10 bases, and 16 bases separated the two germline ends. The CDR3: CSASWGVAGEQFF. In nucleotides, the CDR3 is TGCAGTGCTAGTTGGGGCGTTGCGGGGGAGCAGTTCTTC.

This clonotype qualifies as medium-sized. This sequence joins TRBV19 and TRBJ2-7; D is possibly TRBD1 (5 bases). The V and J ends lost 3 bases and 2 bases respectively, with 11 bases between them. From germline, CDR1 is LNHDA and CDR2 SQIVND (reference sequence). The CDR3 contains 14 residues. This CDR3 is CASSMGQGPYEQYF. In DNA form, the CDR3 reads TGTGCCAGTAGTATGGGGCAGGGCCCCTACGAGCAGTACTTC. Based on the CDR3 plus reference TRBV19 and TRBJ2-7, the full variable domain is DGGITQSPKYLFRKEGQNVTLSCEQNLNHDAMYWYRQDPGQGLRLIYYSQIVNDFQKGDIAEGYSVSREKKESFPLTVTSAQKNPTAFYLCASSMGQGPYEQYFGPGTRLTVT.

By sample fraction, this clonotype is medium-sized. The chain links TRBV6-2 or TRBV6-3 to TRBJ2-7; D remains ambiguous. Germline V gene data show CDR1 as MNHEY and CDR2 as SVGEGT. V lost 8 bases to trimming and J lost 5 bases, with 13 bases between them. This CDR3 has 12 residues. CDR3 loop: CASGPFLHEQYF. The CDR3 DNA reads TGTGCCAGCGGCCCGTTTCTCCACGAGCAGTACTTC.

This clonotype is labeled medium-sized. The V and J genes are TRBV2 and TRBJ1-5; a possible D gene is TRBD1 (5 bases). The V end lost 8 bases, the J end lost 3 bases, and 14 bases lay between the germline ends. Germline lookup yields CDR1 SNHLY and CDR2 FYNNEI. This CDR3 is 14 amino acids long. CDR3 amino acids: CASGSRDLNQPQHF. DNA for the CDR3: TGTGCCAGCGGAAGCCGGGACCTCAATCAGCCCCAGCATTTT.

This clonotype was picked up a small number of times. This rearrangement joins TRBV4-1 to TRBJ1-2, with D possibly matching TRBD1 (6 bases). Trimming removed 4 bases from V and 2 bases from J, with 11 bases in between. Per the germline V gene, CDR1 is MGHRA and CDR2 is YSYEKL. This CDR3 contains 14 residues. The CDR3 DNA reads TGCGCCAGCAGCCCACCCGGACAGAACTATGGCTACACCTTC. As protein: CASSPPGQNYGYTF.

This clonotype is medium-sized in the sample. CDR3 DNA: TGTGCCAGTAGTCGACTTAGCACAGATACGCAGTATTTT. Protein: CASSRLSTDTQYF. V gene TRBV19 combines with J gene TRBJ2-3; D uncertain. CDR1 LNHDA and CDR2 SQIVND come from the germline V gene (reference sequence). The ends were cut back, 5 bases at V and 0 bases at J, with 6 bases in the middle. CDR3 length equals 13 residues.